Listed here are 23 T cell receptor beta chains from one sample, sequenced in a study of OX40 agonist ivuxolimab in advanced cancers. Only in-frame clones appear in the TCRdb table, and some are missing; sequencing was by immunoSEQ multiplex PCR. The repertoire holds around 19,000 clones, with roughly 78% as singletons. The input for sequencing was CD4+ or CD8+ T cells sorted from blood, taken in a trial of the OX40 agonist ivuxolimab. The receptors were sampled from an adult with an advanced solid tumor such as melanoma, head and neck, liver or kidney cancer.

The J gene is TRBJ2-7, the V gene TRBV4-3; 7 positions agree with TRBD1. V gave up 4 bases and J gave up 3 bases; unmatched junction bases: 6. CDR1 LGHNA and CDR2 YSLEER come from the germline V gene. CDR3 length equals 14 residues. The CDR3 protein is CASSPGTADYEQYF. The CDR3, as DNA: TGCGCCAGCAGCCCGGGGACAGCTGACTACGAGCAGTACTTC.

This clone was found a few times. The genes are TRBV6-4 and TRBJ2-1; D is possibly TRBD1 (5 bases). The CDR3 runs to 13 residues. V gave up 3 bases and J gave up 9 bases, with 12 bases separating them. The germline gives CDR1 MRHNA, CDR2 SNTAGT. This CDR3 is CASSESWGGEQFF. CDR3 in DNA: TGTGCCAGCAGTGAGAGTTGGGGCGGTGAGCAGTTCTTC.

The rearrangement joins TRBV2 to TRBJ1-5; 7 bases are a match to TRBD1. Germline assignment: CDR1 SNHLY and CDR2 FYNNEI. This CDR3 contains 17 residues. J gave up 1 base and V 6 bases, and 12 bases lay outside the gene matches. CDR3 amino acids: CASRTGRGGMSNQPQHF. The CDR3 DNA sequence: TGTGCCAGCAGGACAGGGAGAGGGGGGATGAGCAATCAGCCCCAGCATTTT.

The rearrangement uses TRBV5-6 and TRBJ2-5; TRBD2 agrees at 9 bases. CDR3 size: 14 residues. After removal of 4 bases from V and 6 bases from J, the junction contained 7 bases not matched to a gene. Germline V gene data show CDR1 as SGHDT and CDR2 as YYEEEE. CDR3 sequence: CASSLLSSGKTQYF. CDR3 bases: TGTGCCAGCAGCCTCCTTTCTAGCGGGAAGACCCAGTACTTC.

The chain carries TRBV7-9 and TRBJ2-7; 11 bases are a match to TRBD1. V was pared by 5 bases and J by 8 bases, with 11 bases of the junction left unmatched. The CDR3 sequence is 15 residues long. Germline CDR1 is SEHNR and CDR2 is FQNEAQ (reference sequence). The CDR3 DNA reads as TGTGCCAGCAGCGCTCCGGGACAGGGGGGTCGCAAGCAGTACTTC. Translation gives CASSAPGQGGRKQYF.

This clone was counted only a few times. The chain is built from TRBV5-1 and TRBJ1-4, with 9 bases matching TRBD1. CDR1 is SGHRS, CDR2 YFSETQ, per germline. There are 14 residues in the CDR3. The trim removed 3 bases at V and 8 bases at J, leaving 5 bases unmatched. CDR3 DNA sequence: TGCGCCAGCAGCTCAGGACAGGGGAGGGAAAAACTGTTTTTT. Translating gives CASSSGQGREKLFF. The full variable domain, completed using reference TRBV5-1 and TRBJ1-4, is KAGVTQTPRYLIKTRGQQVTLSCSPISGHRSVSWYQQTPGQGLQFLFEYFSETQRNKGNFPGRFSGRQFSNSRSEMNVSTLELGDSALYLCASSSGQGREKLFFGSGTQLSVL.

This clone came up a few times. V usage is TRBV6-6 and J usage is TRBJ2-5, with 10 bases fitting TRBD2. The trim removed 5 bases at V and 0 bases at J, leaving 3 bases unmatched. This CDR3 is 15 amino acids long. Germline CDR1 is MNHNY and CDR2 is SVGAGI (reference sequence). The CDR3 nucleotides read TGTGCCAGCAGTCCAAGCGGGGGGGACCAAGAGACCCAGTACTTC. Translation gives CASSPSGGDQETQYF.

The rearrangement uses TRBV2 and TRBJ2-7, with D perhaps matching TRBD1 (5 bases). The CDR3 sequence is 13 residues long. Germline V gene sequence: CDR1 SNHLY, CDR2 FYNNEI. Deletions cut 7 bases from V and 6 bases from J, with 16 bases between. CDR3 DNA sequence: TGTGCCAGCATTGGCCAGGGATTTAGCGAGCAGTACTTC. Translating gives CASIGQGFSEQYF.

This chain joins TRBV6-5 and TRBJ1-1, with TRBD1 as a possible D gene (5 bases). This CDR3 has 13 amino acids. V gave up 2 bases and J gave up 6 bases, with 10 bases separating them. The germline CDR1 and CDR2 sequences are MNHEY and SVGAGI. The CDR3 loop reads CASSYGAGAEAFF. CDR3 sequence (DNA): TGTGCCAGCAGTTACGGGGCCGGCGCTGAAGCTTTCTTT.

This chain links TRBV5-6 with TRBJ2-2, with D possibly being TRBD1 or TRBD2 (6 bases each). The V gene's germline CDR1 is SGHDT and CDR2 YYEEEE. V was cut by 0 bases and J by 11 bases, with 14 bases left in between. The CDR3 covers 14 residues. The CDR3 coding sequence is TGTGCCAGCAGCTTGGGGGCGGGACATTCAGAGCTGTTTTTT. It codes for CASSLGAGHSELFF.

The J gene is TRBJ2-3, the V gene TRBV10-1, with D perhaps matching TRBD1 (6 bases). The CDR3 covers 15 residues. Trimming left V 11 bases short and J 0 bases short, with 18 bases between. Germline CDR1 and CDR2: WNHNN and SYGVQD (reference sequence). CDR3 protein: CAQTRGGHSTDTQYF. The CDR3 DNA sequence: TGCGCCCAAACTCGAGGGGGACATAGCACAGATACGCAGTATTTT.

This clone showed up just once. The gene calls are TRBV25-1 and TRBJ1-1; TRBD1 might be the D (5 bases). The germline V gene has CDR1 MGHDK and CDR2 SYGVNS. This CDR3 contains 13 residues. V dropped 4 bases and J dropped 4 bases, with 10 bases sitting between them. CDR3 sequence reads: CASSGGDLTEAFF. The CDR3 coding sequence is TGTGCCAGCAGTGGGGGGGATCTCACTGAAGCTTTCTTT.

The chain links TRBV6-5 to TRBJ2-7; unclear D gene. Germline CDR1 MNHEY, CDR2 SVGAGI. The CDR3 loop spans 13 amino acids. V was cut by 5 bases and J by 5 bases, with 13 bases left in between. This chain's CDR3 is CASSEITGDEQYF. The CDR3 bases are TGTGCCAGCAGTGAGATTACGGGTGACGAGCAGTACTTC.

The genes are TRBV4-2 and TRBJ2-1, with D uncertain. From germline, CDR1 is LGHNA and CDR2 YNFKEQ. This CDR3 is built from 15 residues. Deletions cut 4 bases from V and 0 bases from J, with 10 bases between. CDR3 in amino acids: CASSPPGVSYNEQFF. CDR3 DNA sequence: TGTGCCAGCAGCCCACCGGGTGTCTCCTACAATGAGCAGTTCTTC.

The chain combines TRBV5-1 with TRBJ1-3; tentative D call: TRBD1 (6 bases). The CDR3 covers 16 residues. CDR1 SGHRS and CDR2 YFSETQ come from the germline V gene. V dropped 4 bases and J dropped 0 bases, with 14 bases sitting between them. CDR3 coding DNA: TGCGCCAGCAGCCTCGGGACATTCAGCTCTGGAAACACCATATATTTT. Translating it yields CASSLGTFSSGNTIYF.

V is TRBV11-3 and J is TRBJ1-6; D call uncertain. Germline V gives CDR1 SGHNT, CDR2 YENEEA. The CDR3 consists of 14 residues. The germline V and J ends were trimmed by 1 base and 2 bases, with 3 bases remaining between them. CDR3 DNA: TGTGCCAGCAGCTTAGGGGCCTATAATTCACCCCTCCACTTT. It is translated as CASSLGAYNSPLHF.

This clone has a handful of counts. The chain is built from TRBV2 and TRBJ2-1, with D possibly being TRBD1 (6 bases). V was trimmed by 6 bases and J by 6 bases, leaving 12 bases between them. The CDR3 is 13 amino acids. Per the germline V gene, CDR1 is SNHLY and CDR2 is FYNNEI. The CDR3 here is CASSYWTVNEQFF. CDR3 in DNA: TGTGCCAGCAGCTATTGGACAGTCAATGAGCAGTTCTTC. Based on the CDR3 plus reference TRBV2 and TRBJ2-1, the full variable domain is EPEVTQTPSHQVTQMGQEVILRCVPISNHLYFYWYRQILGQKVEFLVSFYNNEISEKSEIFDDQFSVERPDGSNFTLKIRSTKLEDSAMYFCASSYWTVNEQFFGPGTRLTVL.

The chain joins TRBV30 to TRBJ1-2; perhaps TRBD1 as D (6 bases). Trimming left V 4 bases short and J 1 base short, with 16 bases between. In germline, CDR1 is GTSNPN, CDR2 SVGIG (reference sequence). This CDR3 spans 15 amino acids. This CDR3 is CAWNTRDTYNYGYTF. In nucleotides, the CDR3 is TGTGCCTGGAATACCCGGGACACCTATAACTATGGCTACACCTTC.

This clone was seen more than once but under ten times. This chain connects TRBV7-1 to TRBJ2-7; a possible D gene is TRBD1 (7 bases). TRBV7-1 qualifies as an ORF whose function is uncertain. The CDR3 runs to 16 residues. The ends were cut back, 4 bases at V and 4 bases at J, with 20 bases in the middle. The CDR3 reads CASSLDPRRGVYEQYF. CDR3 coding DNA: TGTGCCAGCAGCTTAGATCCCCGCAGGGGGGTGTACGAGCAGTACTTC.

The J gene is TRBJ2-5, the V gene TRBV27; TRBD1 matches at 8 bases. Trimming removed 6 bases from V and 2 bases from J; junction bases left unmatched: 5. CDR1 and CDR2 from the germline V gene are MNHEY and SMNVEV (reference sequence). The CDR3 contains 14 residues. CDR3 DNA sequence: TGTGCCAGCAGGCCCGACAGGGGTCAAGAGACCCAGTACTTC. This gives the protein CASRPDRGQETQYF.

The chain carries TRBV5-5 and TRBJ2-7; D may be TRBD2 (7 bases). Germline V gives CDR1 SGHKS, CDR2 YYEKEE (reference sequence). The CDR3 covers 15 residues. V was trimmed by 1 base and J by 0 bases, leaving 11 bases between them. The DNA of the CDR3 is TGTGCCAGCAGCTTGCGGGGGGCGAGCTCCTACGAGCAGTACTTC. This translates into CASSLRGASSYEQYF.

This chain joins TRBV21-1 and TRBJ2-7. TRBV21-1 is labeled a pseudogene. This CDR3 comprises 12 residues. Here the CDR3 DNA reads TGTGCCAGCAGCTCCCAGCCTTACGAGCAGTACTTC. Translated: CASSSQPYEQYF.

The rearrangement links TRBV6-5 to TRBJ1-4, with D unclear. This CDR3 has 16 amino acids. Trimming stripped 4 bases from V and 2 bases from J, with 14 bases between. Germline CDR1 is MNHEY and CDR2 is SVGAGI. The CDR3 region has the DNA TGTGCCAGCAGTTCTCAAGGCTTCTTGACTAATGAAAAACTGTTTTTT. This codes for CASSSQGFLTNEKLFF.